This TCR beta chain originates from a study of post-analysis software for immune sequencing data. Study details: Relapsing-remitting, secondary progressive and progressive-relapsing forms made up the multiple sclerosis disease courses.

As for this clonotype: Its target is not known.

The authors incorporated unique molecular identifiers into the TCR beta cDNA libraries. Between roughly 0.95 and 10 million T cells gave rise to some 450,000 cDNA molecules. A single record per CDR3 protein comes from TCRdb applying MiXCR to the PCR reads. The repertoire consists of hundreds of thousands of distinct CDR3 sequences, with 40% to 55% occurring once and the leading ten covering about 12%. This CDR3 is built from 13 residues. J gave up 5 bases and V 3 bases, and 6 bases lay outside the gene matches. From germline, CDR1 is SQVTM and CDR2 ANQGSEA. Whole-study results and caveats: Diversity measured as normalized Chao1 was significantly lower in multiple sclerosis patients than in controls. Elevated frequency relative to controls characterized four or five TRBV segments in patients, TRBV5-6, TRBV5-1 and TRBV20-1 among them.

The J gene is TRBJ2-5, the V gene TRBV29-1; 7 bases align to TRBD2. The receptor's source is a girl aged 5-17 years with multiple sclerosis. The material sequenced was blood. CDR3 residues: CSVDLGGLETQYF. The CDR3 DNA follows: TGCAGCGTTGACTTGGGGGGGTTGGAGACCCAGTACTTC.